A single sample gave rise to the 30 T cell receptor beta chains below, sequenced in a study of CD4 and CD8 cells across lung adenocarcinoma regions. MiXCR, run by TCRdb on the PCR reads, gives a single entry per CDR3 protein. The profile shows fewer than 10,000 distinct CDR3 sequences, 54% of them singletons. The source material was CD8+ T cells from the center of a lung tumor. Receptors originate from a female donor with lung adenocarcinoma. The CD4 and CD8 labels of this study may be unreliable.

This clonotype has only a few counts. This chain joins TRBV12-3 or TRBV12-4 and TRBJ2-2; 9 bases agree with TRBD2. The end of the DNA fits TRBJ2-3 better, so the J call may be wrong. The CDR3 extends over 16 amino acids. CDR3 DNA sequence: TGTGCCAGCAGAAAAGCGGGGGGACCGAACACCGGGGCGCAGTATTTT. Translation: CASRKAGGPNTGAQYF.

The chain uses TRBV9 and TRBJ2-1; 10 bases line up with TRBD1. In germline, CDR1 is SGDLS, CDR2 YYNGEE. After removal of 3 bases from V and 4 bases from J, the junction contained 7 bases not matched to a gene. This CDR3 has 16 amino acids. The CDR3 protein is CASSGGTGEGYNEQFF. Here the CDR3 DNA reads TGTGCCAGCAGCGGAGGGACAGGGGAGGGGTACAATGAGCAGTTCTTC.

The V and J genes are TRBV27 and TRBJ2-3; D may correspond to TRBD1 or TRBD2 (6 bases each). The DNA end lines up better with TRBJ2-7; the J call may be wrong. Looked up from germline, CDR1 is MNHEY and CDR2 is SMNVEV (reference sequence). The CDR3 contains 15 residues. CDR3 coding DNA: TGTGCCGCGGGTTTCGGGGGCCGGGGCCAAGATACGCAGTACTTC. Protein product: CAAGFGGRGQDTQYF.

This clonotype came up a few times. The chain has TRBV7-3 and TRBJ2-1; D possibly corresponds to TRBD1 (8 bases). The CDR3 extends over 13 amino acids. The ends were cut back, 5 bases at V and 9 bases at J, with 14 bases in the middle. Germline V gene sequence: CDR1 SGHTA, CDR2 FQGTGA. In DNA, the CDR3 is TGTGCCAGCAGCGAAACAGGGGGGGTTGAGCAGTTCTTC. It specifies CASSETGGVEQFF.

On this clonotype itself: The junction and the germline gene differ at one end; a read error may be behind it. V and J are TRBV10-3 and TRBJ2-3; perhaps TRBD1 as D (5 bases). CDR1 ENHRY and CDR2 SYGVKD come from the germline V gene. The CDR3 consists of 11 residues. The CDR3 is CGGREADTQYF. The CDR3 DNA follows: TGTGGGGGCCGAGAGGCAGATACGCAGTATTTC.

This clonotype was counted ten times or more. The CDR3 coding sequence is TGTGCCAGCAGGCAGGGCGTTATGGCCTACGAGCAGTACTTC. Its translation: CASRQGVMAYEQYF. The rearrangement joins TRBV6-5 to TRBJ2-7, with a weak D call TRBD1 (5 bases). The ends were cut back, 6 bases at V and 2 bases at J, with 14 bases in the middle. Germline V gives CDR1 MNHEY, CDR2 SVGAGI. This CDR3 contains 14 residues.

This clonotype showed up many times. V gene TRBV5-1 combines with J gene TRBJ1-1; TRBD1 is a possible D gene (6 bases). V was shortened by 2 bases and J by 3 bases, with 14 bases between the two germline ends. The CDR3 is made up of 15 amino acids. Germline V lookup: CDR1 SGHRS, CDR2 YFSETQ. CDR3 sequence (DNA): TGCGCCAGCAGCTTCACAGGGATGGGGCACACTGAAGCTTTCTTT. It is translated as CASSFTGMGHTEAFF.

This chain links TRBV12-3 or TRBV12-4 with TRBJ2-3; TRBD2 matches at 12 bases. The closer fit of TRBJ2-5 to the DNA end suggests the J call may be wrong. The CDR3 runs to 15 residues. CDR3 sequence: CASSPSGRAWETQYF. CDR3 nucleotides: TGTGCCAGCAGTCCTAGCGGGAGGGCCTGGGAGACCCAGTACTTC.

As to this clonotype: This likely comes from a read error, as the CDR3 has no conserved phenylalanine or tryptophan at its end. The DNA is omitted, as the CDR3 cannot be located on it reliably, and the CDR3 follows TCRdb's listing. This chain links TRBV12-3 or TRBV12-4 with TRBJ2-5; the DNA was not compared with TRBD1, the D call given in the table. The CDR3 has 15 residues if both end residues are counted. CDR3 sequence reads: CASRTEQSTQESRYL.

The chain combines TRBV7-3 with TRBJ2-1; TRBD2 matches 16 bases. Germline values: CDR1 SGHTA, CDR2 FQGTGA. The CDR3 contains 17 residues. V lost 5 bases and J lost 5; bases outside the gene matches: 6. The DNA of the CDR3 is TGTGCCAGCAGCCGAGGGACTAGCGGGAGGGGGCACAATGAGCAGTTCTTC. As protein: CASSRGTSGRGHNEQFF.

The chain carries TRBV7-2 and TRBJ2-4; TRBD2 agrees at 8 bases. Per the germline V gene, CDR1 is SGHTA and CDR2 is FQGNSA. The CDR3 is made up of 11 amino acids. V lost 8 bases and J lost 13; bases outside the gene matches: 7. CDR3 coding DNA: TGTGCCAGCTTAGCGGGGAACGTCCAGTACTTC. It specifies CASLAGNVQYF.

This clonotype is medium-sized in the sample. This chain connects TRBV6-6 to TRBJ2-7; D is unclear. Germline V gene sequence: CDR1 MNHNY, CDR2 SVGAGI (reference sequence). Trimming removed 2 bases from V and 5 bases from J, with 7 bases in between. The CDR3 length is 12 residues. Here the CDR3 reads CASSYQVHEQYF. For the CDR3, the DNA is TGTGCCAGCAGTTACCAGGTTCACGAGCAGTACTTC.

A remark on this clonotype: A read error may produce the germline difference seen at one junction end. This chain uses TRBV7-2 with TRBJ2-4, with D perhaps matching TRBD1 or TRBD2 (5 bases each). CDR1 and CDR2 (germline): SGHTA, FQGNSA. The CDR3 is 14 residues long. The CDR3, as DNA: TGCGCCATCTCGGGGCTGTGTGCCAAAGACATTCAGTACTTC. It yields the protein CAISGLCAKDIQYF.

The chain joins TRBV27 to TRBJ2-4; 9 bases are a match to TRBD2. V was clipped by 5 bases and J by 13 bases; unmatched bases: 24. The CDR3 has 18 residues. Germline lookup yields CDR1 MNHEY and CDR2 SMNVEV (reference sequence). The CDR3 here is CASSQGRAGGRTQNTQYF. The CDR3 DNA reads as TGTGCCAGCAGTCAGGGACGAGCGGGGGGCCGAACCCAAAACACCCAGTACTTC.

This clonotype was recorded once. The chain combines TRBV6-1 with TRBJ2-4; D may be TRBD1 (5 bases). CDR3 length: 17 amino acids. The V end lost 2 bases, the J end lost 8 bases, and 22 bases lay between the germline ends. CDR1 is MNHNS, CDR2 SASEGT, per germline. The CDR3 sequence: CASSERMGPWGTDIQYF. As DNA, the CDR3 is TGTGCCAGCAGTGAACGGATGGGGCCGTGGGGCACAGACATTCAGTACTTC.

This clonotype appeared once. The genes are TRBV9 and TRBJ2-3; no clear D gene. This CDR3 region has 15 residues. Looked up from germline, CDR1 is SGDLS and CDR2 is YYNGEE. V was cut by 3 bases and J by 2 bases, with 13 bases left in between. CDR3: CASSAYSSYTDTQYF. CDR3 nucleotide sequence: TGTGCCAGCAGCGCCTACTCGTCATACACAGATACGCAGTATTTT. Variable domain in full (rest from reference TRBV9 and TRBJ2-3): DSGVTQTPKHLITATGQRVTLRCSPRSGDLSVYWYQQSLDQGLQFLIQYYNGEERAKGNILERFSAQQFPDLHSELNLSSLELGDSALYFCASSAYSSYTDTQYFGPGTRLTVL.

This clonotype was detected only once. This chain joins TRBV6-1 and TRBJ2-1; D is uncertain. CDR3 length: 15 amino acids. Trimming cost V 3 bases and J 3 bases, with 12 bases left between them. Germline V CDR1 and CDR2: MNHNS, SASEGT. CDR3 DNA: TGTGCCAGCAGTGACTTAACCTCGGACTACAATGAGCAGTTCTTC. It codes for CASSDLTSDYNEQFF.

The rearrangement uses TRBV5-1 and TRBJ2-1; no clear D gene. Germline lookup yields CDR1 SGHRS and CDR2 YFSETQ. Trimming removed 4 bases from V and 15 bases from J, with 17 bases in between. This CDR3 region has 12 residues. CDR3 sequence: CASSPGQLLWFF. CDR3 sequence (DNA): TGCGCCAGCAGCCCCGGTCAGCTACTTTGGTTCTTC.

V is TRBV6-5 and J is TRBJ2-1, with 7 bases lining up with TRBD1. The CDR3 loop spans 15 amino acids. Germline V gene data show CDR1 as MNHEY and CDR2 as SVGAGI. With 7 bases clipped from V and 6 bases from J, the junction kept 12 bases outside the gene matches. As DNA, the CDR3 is TGTGCCAGCATTAGTGGACAAGGGGGCCGCAATGAGCAGTTCTTC. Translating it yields CASISGQGGRNEQFF.

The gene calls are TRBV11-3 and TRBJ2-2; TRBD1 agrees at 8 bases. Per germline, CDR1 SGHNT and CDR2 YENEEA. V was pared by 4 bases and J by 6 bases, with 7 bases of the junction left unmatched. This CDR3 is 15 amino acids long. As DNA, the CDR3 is TGTGCCAGCAGCTCCTACGACAGGGGCTCCGGGGAGCTGTTTTTT. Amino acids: CASSSYDRGSGELFF.

The CDR3 DNA reads TGTGCCAGCACCAAAGGAAGCGGAAGCTCCTACAATGAGCAGTACTTC. Translation: CASTKGSGSSYNEQYF. The rearrangement links TRBV6-1 to TRBJ2-1; D perhaps matches TRBD2 (5 bases). The J call may be mistaken, given a closer DNA end match to TRBJ2-7. Germline CDR1 is MNHNS and CDR2 is SASEGT. This CDR3 is 16 amino acids long.

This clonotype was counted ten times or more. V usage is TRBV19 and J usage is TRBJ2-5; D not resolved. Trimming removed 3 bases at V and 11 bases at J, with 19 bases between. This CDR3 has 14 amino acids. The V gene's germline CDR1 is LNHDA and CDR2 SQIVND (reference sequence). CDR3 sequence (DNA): TGTGCCAGTAGTATTATAGGTGGGGTTAGTGAGCAGTACTTC. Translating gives CASSIIGGVSEQYF.

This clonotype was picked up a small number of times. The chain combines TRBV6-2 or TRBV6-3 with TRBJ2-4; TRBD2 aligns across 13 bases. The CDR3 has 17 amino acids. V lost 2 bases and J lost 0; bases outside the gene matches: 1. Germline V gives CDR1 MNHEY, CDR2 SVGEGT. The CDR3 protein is CASSYGTSGIAKNIQYF. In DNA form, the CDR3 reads TGTGCCAGCAGTTACGGGACTAGCGGGATAGCCAAAAACATTCAGTACTTC.

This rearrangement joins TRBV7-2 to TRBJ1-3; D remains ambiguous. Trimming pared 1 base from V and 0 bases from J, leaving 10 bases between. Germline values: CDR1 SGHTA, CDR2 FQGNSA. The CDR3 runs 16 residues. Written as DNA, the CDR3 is TGTGCCAGCAGCTTAGTGGAGGGCAGCTCTGGAAACACCATATATTTT. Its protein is CASSLVEGSSGNTIYF.

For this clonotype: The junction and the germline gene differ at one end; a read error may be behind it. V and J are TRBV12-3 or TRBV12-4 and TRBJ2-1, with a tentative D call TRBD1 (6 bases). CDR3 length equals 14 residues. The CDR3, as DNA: TGTGCGGGGAGTGGGGGCCGCGACACAGAGACCCAGTACTTT. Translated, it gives CAGSGGRDTETQYF.

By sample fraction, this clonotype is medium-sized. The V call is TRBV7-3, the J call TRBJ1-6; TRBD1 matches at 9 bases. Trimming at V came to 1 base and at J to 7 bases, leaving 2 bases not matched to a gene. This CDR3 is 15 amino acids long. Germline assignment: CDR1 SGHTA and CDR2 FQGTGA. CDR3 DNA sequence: TGTGCCAGCAGCTTAAACAGGGGGCAGAATTCACCCCTCCACTTT. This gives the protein CASSLNRGQNSPLHF.

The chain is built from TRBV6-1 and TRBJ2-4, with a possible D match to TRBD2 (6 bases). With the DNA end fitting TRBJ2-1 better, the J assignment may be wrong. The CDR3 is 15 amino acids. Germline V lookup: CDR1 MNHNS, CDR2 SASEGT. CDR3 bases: TGTGCCAGCAGCCCTAGCGTGGGCGCCAACAACATTCAGTTCTTC. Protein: CASSPSVGANNIQFF.

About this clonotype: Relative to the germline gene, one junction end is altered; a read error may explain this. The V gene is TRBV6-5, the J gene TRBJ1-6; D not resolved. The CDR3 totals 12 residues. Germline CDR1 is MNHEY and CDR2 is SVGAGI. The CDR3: CASSLLGSPLHF. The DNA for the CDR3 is TGTGCCAGCAGCTTATTGGGTTCACCCCTCCACTTC.

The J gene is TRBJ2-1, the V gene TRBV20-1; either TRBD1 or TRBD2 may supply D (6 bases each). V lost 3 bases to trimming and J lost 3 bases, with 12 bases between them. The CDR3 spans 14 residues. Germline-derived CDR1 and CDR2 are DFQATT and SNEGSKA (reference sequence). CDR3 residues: CSASGGGGYNEQFF. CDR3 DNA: TGCAGTGCTAGCGGTGGAGGGGGCTACAATGAGCAGTTCTTC.

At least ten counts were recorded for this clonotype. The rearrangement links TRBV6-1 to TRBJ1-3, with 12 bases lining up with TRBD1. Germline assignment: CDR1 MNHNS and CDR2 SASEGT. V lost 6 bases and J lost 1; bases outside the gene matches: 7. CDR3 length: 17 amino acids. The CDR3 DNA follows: TGTGCCAGCAGGGGAGTGGGACAGGGGGCTTCTGGAAACACCATATATTTT. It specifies CASRGVGQGASGNTIYF.